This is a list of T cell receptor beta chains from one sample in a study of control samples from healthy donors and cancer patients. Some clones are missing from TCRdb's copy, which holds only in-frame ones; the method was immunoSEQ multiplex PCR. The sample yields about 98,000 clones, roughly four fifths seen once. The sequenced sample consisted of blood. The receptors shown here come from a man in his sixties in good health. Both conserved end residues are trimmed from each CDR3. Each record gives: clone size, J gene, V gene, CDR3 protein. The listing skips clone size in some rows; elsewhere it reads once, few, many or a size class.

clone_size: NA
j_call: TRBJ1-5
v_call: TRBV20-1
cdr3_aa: SASLTSNQPQH

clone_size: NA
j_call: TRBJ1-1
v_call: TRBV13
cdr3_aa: ASSFLNTEAF

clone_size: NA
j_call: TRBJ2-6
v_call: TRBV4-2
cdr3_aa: ASSQKPGTSGSSGANVLT

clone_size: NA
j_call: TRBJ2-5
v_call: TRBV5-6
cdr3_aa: ASTNPGTNQETQY

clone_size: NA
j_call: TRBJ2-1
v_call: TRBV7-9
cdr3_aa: ASSFNRVSPYNEQF

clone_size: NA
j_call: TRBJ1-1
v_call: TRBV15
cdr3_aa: ATSGQLNTEAF

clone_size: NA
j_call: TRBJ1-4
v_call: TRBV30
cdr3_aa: AWRSLGRGEKLF

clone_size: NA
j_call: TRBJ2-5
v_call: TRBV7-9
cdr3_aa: ASSLPSGRGQETQY

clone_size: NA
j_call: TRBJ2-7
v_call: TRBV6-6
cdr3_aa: ASTYRGLDYEQY

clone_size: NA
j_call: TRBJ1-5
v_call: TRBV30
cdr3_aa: AWSVGSSNQPQH

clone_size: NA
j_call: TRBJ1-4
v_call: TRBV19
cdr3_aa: ASSKPPRLRNEKLF

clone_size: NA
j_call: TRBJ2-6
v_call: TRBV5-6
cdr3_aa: ASSLGSYSGANVLT

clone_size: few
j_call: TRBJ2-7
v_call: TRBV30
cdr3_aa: AWSRTIGLAEGYEQY

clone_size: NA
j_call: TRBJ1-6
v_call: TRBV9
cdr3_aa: ASSAEEGIPSPLH

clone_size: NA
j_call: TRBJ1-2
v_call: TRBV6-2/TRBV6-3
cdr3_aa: ASSYSIGAAST

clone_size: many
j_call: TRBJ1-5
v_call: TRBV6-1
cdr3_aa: ASSDTWTNQPQH

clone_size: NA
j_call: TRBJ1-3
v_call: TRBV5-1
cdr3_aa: ASSLSQGGPGNTIY

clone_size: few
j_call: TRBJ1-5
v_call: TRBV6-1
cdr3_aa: ASSVSPGHSNQPQH

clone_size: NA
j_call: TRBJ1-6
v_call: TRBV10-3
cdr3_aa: AISTDRGEENSPLH

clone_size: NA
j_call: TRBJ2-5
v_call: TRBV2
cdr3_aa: ASRRTAETQY

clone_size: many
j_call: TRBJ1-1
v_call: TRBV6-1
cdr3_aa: ASSEFGTPNTEAF

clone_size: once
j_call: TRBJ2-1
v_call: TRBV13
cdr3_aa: ASSLGGRVMAYNEQF

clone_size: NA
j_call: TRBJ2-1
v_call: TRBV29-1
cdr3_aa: SVPSIAGREQF

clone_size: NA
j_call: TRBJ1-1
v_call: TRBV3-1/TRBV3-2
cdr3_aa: ASSQDRTLIGNTEAF

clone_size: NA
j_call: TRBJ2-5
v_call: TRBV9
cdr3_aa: ASSVAQETQY

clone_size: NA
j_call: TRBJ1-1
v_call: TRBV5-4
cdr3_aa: ASSHTGGTEAF

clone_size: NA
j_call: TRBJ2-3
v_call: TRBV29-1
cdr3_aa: SVERTGTNTDTQY

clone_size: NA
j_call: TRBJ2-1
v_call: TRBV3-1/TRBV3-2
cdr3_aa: ASSFALAGGPDEQF

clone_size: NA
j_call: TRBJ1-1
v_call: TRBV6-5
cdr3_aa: ASSGGRGTEAF

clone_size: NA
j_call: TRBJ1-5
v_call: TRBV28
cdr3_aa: ASSEQGYSNQPQH